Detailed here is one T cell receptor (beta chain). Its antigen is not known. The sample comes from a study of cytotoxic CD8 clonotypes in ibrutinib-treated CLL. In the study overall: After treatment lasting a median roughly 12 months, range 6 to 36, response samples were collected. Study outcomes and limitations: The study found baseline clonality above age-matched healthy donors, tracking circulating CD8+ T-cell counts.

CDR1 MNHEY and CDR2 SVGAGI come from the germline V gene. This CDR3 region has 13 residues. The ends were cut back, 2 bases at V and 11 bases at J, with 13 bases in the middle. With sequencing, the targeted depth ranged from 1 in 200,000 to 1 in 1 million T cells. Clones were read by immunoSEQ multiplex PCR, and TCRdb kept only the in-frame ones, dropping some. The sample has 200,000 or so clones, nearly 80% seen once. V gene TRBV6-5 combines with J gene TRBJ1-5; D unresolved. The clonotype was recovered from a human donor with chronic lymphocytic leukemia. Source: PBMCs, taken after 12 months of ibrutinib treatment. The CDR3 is CASSYTHGESQHF. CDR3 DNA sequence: TGTGCCAGCAGTTACACCCACGGGGAATCCCAGCATTTT.